Following are 17 T cell receptor beta chains from one sample sequenced in a study of blood T cell repertoires in COVID-19. Assay: immunoSEQ multiplex PCR; the TCRdb copy retains only in-frame clones and omits some. The profile shows 130,000 or so clones, about 80% of them singletons. The material sequenced was peripheral blood. The receptors were gathered from a woman aged 55-70 years with acute or convalescent COVID-19.

The gene calls are TRBV10-1 and TRBJ2-7, with 8 bases aligning to TRBD2. V dropped 5 bases and J dropped 2; count of bases not matched to a gene: 8. Germline V gene data show CDR1 as WNHNN and CDR2 as SYGVQD (reference sequence). This CDR3 comprises 15 residues. For the CDR3, the DNA is TGCGCCAGCAGTACCGGGACTAGGGGTACCTACGAGCAGTACTTC. Its translation is CASSTGTRGTYEQYF.

The gene calls are TRBV6-6 and TRBJ1-5, with D tentatively TRBD1 (5 bases). Trimming removed 7 bases at V and 8 bases at J, with 18 bases between. The CDR3 is 14 amino acids. Germline V gene lookup returns CDR1 MNHNY and CDR2 SVGAGI (reference sequence). The DNA for the CDR3 is TGTGCCAGCAACCCCTTCGGGGGGAGGGAGCCCCAGCATTTT. Translating gives CASNPFGGREPQHF.

This clone turned up a few times. The CDR3 loop reads CASSQETRGGNNEQFF. As DNA, the CDR3 is TGCGCCAGCAGCCAAGAGACGAGGGGGGGCAACAATGAGCAGTTCTTC. The chain couples TRBV4-1 to TRBJ2-1; a possible D gene is TRBD2 (7 bases). The CDR3 loop spans 16 amino acids. CDR1 MGHRA and CDR2 YSYEKL come from the germline V gene. The V gene lost 0 bases and the J gene lost 5 bases, with 14 bases spanning the gap.

The V and J genes are TRBV27 and TRBJ1-1; the D gene is possibly TRBD1 (6 bases). V was shortened by 3 bases and J by 0 bases, with 8 bases between the two germline ends. The CDR3 consists of 14 residues. In germline, CDR1 is MNHEY, CDR2 SMNVEV (reference sequence). The CDR3 DNA reads TGTGCCAGCAGTTTGACAGGATTGAACACTGAAGCTTTCTTT. This encodes CASSLTGLNTEAFF.

The chain employs TRBV20-1 and TRBJ1-1; perhaps TRBD1 as D (6 bases). With 5 bases removed from V and 11 bases from J, the gap between germline ends came to 15 bases. Germline V gene data show CDR1 as DFQATT and CDR2 as SNEGSKA (reference sequence). CDR3 length equals 11 residues. The CDR3: CSAGAGARAFF. In DNA, the CDR3 is TGCAGTGCTGGGGCGGGGGCAAGGGCTTTCTTT.

The chain combines TRBV11-2 with TRBJ2-2; TRBD1 might be the D (5 bases). Germline V gives CDR1 SGHAT, CDR2 FQNNGV. The V end lost 3 bases, the J end lost 2 bases, and 10 bases lay between the germline ends. The CDR3 covers 15 residues. CDR3 coding DNA: TGTGCCAGCAGCTTCTACAGGAGAAACACCGGGGAGCTGTTTTTT. Amino acids: CASSFYRRNTGELFF.

This clone came up a few times. The CDR3 nucleotides are TGTGCCAGCAGTCACATGAATAACTATGGCTACACCTTC. It yields the protein CASSHMNNYGYTF. The rearrangement links TRBV3-1 (or the pseudogene TRBV3-2) to TRBJ1-2; no reliable D call. Germline V gives CDR1 LGHDT, CDR2 YNNKEL (reference sequence). Trimming stripped 6 bases from V and 1 base from J, with 9 bases between. This CDR3 region has 13 residues.

This clone was seen a handful of times. The chain couples TRBV3-1 (or the pseudogene TRBV3-2) to TRBJ1-3, with 7 bases lining up with TRBD1. The CDR3 runs to 13 residues. The V and J ends lost 3 bases and 4 bases, in that order; junction bases with no gene match: 0. Per germline, CDR1 LGHDT and CDR2 YNNKEL (reference sequence). CDR3 loop: CASSQTGGNTIYF. The CDR3 coding sequence is TGTGCCAGCAGCCAGACAGGGGGAAACACCATATATTTT.

The chain joins TRBV5-1 to TRBJ1-1; D is ambiguous. Deletions cut 9 bases from V and 3 bases from J, with 18 bases between. The CDR3 covers 14 residues. The germline V gene encodes CDR1 SGHRS and CDR2 YFSETQ. The DNA of the CDR3 is TGCGCCATCCCAAATCGAGGAGAGCACACTGAAGCTTTCTTT. Amino acid sequence: CAIPNRGEHTEAFF.

The chain has TRBV5-6 and TRBJ1-2; TRBD1 matches at 9 bases. Looked up from germline, CDR1 is SGHDT and CDR2 is YYEEEE. V was pared by 3 bases and J by 8 bases, with 8 bases of the junction left unmatched. This CDR3 comprises 14 residues. The CDR3 protein is CASSSGTGLVGYTF. The DNA of the CDR3 is TGTGCCAGCAGCTCGGGGACAGGGCTGGTGGGCTACACCTTC.

This clone was detected once. This chain joins TRBV5-1 and TRBJ1-3; perhaps TRBD1 as D (5 bases). The ends were cut back, 4 bases at V and 1 base at J, with 15 bases in the middle. The CDR3 covers 16 residues. Germline assignment: CDR1 SGHRS and CDR2 YFSETQ. CDR3 nucleotides: TGCGCCAGCAGCCCCAATGAGCAGGGATCTGGAAACACCATATATTTT. Encoded protein: CASSPNEQGSGNTIYF.

The V call is TRBV19, the J call TRBJ1-2, with 9 bases lining up with TRBD1. The CDR3 is 14 residues long. V gave up 5 bases and J gave up 6 bases; unmatched junction bases: 7. CDR1 and CDR2 from the germline V gene are LNHDA and SQIVND (reference sequence). The CDR3 region is CASSPDRGWDGYTF. CDR3 in DNA: TGTGCCAGTAGTCCGGACAGGGGCTGGGATGGCTACACCTTC.

The V and J genes are TRBV6-5 and TRBJ1-6, with a possible D match to TRBD1 (5 bases). The CDR3 loop spans 14 amino acids. Germline V gives CDR1 MNHEY, CDR2 SVGAGI. V was shortened by 2 bases and J by 10 bases, with 12 bases between the two germline ends. As DNA, the CDR3 is TGTGCCAGCAGTTACGATCCAGGGAGGTCACCCCTCCACTTT. This translates into CASSYDPGRSPLHF.

The rearrangement uses TRBV19 and TRBJ2-3; D is possibly TRBD2 (5 bases). V shed 5 bases and J shed 0 bases, with 15 bases lying between them. The germline CDR1 and CDR2 sequences are LNHDA and SQIVND (reference sequence). The CDR3 sequence is 16 residues long. CDR3 protein: CASSRRGLPSTDTQYF. The CDR3 nucleotides read TGTGCCAGTAGTCGGCGAGGGCTACCCAGCACAGATACGCAGTATTTT.

The CDR3 bases are TGTGCCAGCAGCTTAGTCGCAGACACTGAAGCTTTCTTT. Its translation: CASSLVADTEAFF. This sequence joins TRBV7-9 and TRBJ1-1; D unresolved. CDR1 is SEHNR, CDR2 FQNEAQ, per germline (reference sequence). The CDR3 extends over 13 amino acids. With 1 base removed from V and 3 bases from J, the gap between germline ends came to 6 bases.

The V gene is TRBV5-5, the J gene TRBJ1-6; D remains unclear. Germline CDR1 SGHKS, CDR2 YYEKEE (reference sequence). Trimming left V 0 bases short and J 5 bases short, with 12 bases between. CDR3 length: 16 residues. The CDR3 DNA reads TGTGCCAGCAGCTTGGCCGGAAGACTTGATAATTCACCCCTCCACTTT. This sequence encodes CASSLAGRLDNSPLHF.

The J gene is TRBJ1-3, the V gene TRBV7-6; D not resolved. Germline assignment: CDR1 SGHVS and CDR2 FNYEAQ. CDR3 size: 15 residues. The V and J ends lost 0 bases and 2 bases respectively, with 8 bases between them. This CDR3 reads CASSLAANTGNTIYF. The DNA for the CDR3 is TGTGCCAGCAGCTTAGCCGCGAATACTGGAAACACCATATATTTT.